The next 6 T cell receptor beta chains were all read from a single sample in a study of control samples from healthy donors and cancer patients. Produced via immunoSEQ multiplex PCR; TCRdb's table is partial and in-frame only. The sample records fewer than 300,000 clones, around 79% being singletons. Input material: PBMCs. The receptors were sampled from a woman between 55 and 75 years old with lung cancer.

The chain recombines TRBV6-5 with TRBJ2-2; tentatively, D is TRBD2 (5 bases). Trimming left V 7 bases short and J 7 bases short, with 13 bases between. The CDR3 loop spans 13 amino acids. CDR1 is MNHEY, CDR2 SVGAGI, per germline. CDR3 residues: CASIVASGGELFF. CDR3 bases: TGTGCCAGCATCGTAGCGTCGGGCGGGGAGCTGTTTTTT.

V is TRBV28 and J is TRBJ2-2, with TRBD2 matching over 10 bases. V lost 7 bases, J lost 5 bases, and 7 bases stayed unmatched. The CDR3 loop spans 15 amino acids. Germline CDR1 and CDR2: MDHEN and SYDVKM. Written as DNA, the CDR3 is TGTGCCAGCACCCTAGCGGGGGCGGGGACCGGGGAGCTGTTTTTT. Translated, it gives CASTLAGAGTGELFF.

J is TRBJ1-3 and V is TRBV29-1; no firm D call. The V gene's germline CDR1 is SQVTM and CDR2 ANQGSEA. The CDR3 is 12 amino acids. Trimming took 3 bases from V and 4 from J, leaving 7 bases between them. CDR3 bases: TGCAGCGTTGAGCCAAGCGGAAACACCATATATTTT. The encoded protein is CSVEPSGNTIYF.

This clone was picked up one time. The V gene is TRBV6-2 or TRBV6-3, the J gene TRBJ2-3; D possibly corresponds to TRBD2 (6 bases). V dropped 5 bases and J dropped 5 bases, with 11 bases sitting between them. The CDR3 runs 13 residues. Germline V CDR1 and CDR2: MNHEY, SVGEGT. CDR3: CASSNPGVDTQYF. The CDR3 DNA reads TGTGCCAGCAGTAACCCGGGAGTAGATACGCAGTATTTT.

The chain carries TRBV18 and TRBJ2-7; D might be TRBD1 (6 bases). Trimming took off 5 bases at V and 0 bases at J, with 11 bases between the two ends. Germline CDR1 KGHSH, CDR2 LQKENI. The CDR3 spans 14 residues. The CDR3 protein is CASSDRKTSYEQYF. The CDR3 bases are TGTGCCAGCTCAGACAGGAAAACCTCCTACGAGCAGTACTTC. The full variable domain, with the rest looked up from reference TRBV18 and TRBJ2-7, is NAGVMQNPRHLVRRRGQEARLRCSPMKGHSHVYWYRQLPEEGLKFMVYLQKENIIDESGMPKERFSAEFPKEGPSILRIQQVVRGDSAAYFCASSDRKTSYEQYFGPGTRLTVT.

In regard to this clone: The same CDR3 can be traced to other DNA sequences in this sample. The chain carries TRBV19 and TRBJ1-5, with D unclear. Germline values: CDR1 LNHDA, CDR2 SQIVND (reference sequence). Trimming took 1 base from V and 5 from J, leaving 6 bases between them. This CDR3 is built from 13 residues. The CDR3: CASSIGRDQPQHF. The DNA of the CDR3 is TGTGCCAGTAGTATAGGAAGGGATCAGCCCCAGCATTTT.